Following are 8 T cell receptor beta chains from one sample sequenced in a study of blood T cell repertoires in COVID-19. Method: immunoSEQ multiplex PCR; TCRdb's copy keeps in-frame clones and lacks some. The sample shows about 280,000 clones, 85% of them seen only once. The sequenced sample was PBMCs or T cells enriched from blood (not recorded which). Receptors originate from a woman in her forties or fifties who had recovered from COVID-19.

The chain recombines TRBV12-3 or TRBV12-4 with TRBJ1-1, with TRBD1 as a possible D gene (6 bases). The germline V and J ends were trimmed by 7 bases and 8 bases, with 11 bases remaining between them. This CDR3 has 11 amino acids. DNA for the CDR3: TGTGCCAGCACCCGGACAGCCGAAGCTTTCTTT. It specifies CASTRTAEAFF.

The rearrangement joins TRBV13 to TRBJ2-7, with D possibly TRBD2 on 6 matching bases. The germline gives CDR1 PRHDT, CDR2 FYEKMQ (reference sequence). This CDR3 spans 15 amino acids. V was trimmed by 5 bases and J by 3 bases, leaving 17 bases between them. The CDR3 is CASSRFSGTFYEQYF. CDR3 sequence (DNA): TGTGCCAGCAGCCGGTTCTCCGGGACTTTCTACGAGCAGTACTTC.

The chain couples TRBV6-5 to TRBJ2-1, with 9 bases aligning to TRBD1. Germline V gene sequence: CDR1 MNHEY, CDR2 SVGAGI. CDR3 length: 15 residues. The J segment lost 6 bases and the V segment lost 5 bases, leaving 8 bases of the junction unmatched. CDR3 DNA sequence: TGTGCCAGCAGTACGGACAGGGGCGTCTCCAATGAGCAGTTCTTC. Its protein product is CASSTDRGVSNEQFF.

The CDR3 is CAWKTPGNTIYF. The CDR3 nucleotides read TGTGCCTGGAAGACACCCGGAAACACCATATATTTT. The genes are TRBV30 and TRBJ1-3; D is ambiguous. The CDR3 length is 12 residues. The germline gives CDR1 GTSNPN, CDR2 SVGIG (reference sequence). V was trimmed by 4 bases and J by 4 bases, leaving 8 bases between them.

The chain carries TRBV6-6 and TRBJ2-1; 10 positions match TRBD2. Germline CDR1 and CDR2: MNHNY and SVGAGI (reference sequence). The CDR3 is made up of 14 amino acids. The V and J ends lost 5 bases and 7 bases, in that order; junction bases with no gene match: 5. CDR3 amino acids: CASSPTAGGNEQFF. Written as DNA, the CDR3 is TGTGCCAGCAGTCCAACAGCGGGAGGGAATGAGCAGTTCTTC.

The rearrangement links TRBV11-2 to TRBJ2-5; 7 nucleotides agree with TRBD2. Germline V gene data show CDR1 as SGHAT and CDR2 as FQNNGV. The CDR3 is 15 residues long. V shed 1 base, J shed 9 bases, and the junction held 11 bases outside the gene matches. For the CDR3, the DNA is TGTGCCAGCAGCTTAGGTCCGGGGGGACCCGAGGCCCAGTACTTC. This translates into CASSLGPGGPEAQYF.

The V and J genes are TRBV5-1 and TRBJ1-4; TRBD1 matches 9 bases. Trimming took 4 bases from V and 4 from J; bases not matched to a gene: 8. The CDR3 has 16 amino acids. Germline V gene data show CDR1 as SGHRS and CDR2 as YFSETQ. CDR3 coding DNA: TGCGCCAGCAGCGCCGGACAGGGGATATTTAATGAAAAACTGTTTTTT. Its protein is CASSAGQGIFNEKLFF.

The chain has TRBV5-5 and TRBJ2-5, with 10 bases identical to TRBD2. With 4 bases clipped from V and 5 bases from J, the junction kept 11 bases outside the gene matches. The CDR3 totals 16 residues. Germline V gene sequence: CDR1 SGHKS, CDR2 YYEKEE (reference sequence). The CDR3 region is CASSKLAGTVLETQYF. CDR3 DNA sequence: TGTGCCAGCAGCAAACTAGCGGGGACCGTTCTGGAGACCCAGTACTTC.